Each of the 8 T cell receptor beta chains below was sequenced from the same sample in a study of blood T cell repertoires in COVID-19. The method was immunoSEQ multiplex PCR; TCRdb's version includes in-frame clones alone and lacks a portion of them. The sample holds more than 95,000 clones, over 75% seen once. The sequencing input was peripheral blood. These receptors all stem from a man aged 50 to 59 with acute or convalescent COVID-19.

V and J are TRBV30 and TRBJ1-2; 8 bases map to TRBD1. Germline CDR1 is GTSNPN and CDR2 is SVGIG (reference sequence). The CDR3 has 13 residues. V shed 0 bases, J shed 6 bases, and the junction held 3 bases outside the gene matches. This chain's CDR3 is CAWSVQGADGYTF. CDR3 coding DNA: TGTGCCTGGAGTGTTCAGGGGGCAGATGGCTACACCTTC.

The rearrangement uses TRBV7-3 and TRBJ2-5, with D maybe TRBD1 (6 bases). The CDR3 has 14 residues. Deletions cut 5 bases from V and 3 bases from J, with 13 bases between. Germline-derived CDR1 and CDR2 are SGHTA and FQGTGA. CDR3 protein: CASSQPGAEETQYF. The CDR3 DNA sequence: TGTGCCAGCAGCCAACCAGGGGCGGAAGAGACCCAGTACTTC.

The V gene is TRBV3-1 (or the pseudogene TRBV3-2), the J gene TRBJ1-6; D unresolved. Germline assignment: CDR1 LGHDT and CDR2 YNNKEL (reference sequence). V lost 0 bases, J lost 14 bases, and 14 bases lay in between. CDR3 size: 14 residues. CDR3 bases: TGTGCCAGCAGCCAAGAATCCCTTAATAATGCCCTCCACTTT. Its translation is CASSQESLNNALHF.

The chain is built from TRBV19 and TRBJ2-3, with D hard to call. The CDR3 contains 16 residues. The germline gives CDR1 LNHDA, CDR2 SQIVND (reference sequence). The V and J ends lost 5 bases and 4 bases respectively, with 19 bases between them. This CDR3 reads CASSFGHSHPADTQYF. The CDR3 coding sequence is TGTGCCAGTAGTTTCGGCCACAGTCACCCCGCAGATACGCAGTATTTT.

V and J are TRBV27 and TRBJ2-1, with 8 bases identical to TRBD1. The CDR3 is made up of 16 amino acids. With 3 bases clipped from V and 8 bases from J, the junction kept 12 bases outside the gene matches. Germline V gives CDR1 MNHEY, CDR2 SMNVEV (reference sequence). This chain's CDR3 is CASSFPGGGLRDEQFF. The DNA for the CDR3 is TGTGCCAGCAGTTTCCCAGGGGGCGGTCTTAGGGATGAGCAGTTCTTC.

The rearrangement links TRBV6-5 to TRBJ2-1; 7 bases match TRBD1. The germline gives CDR1 MNHEY, CDR2 SVGAGI. The CDR3 is 15 residues long. Losses at the gene ends were 2 bases for V and 8 bases for J; bases not matched to a gene: 9. The CDR3 loop reads CASSYGLAQGDEQFF. In DNA form, the CDR3 reads TGTGCCAGCAGTTACGGGCTTGCGCAGGGGGATGAGCAGTTCTTC.

This clone was detected only once. The chain has TRBV18 and TRBJ1-2; D possibly corresponds to TRBD1 (5 bases). With 1 base removed from V and 8 bases from J, the gap between germline ends came to 11 bases. The CDR3 is 13 residues long. The germline V gene encodes CDR1 KGHSH and CDR2 LQKENI. The CDR3 DNA sequence: TGTGCCAGCTCACCACAGACAGACATGGGCTACACCTTC. It specifies CASSPQTDMGYTF.

The chain carries TRBV5-1 and TRBJ2-1; tentatively, D is TRBD1 (6 bases). In germline, CDR1 is SGHRS, CDR2 YFSETQ. Trimming removed 4 bases from V and 1 base from J, with 12 bases in between. The CDR3 contains 15 residues. CDR3: CASSPRQESYNEQFF. As DNA, the CDR3 is TGCGCCAGCAGCCCCAGACAGGAGTCCTACAATGAGCAGTTCTTC.